This passage covers 28 T cell receptor beta chains from one sample sequenced in a study of a mutant IDH1 vaccine in newly diagnosed glioma. The data were produced by immunoSEQ multiplex PCR, yet TCRdb's version contains in-frame clones alone and is incomplete. The profile shows some 57,000 clones, roughly 80% of them singletons. The antigens for these receptors are not known. The time point here: week 35, safety follow-up. Doses consisted of 300 ug of mutant IDH1 20-mer peptide each, paired with topical imiquimod. Sequences were derived from PBMCs, sampled from a glioma patient whose treatment included an IDH1 peptide vaccine. The receptors here all came from a woman aged 18 to 35 with glioma.

V is TRBV14 and J is TRBJ1-1; no firm D call. Trimming took 1 base from V and 1 from J, leaving 4 bases between them. In germline, CDR1 is SGHDN, CDR2 FVKESK. This CDR3 has 13 residues. Here the CDR3 reads CASSQVTNTEAFF. For the CDR3, the DNA is TGTGCCAGCAGCCAAGTTACGAACACTGAAGCTTTCTTT.

The chain carries TRBV7-2 and TRBJ2-3, with D possibly matching TRBD2 (6 bases). The V end was cut by 1 base, the J end by 6 bases, with 14 bases between. The length of the CDR3 is 15 residues. The germline V gene encodes CDR1 SGHTA and CDR2 FQGNSA. CDR3 sequence (DNA): TGTGCCAGCAGCTTAGAAGGCCGGGGGTTCGATACGCAGTATTTT. It yields the protein CASSLEGRGFDTQYF.

The rearrangement uses TRBV27 and TRBJ1-3, with TRBD1 as a possible D gene (5 bases). The germline V and J ends were trimmed by 0 bases and 0 bases, with 21 bases remaining between them. Germline loops: CDR1 MNHEY, CDR2 SMNVEV (reference sequence). There are 20 residues in the CDR3. The CDR3 DNA reads as TGTGCCAGCAGTTTATCTCACGGGACCACAGGAGCGGACTCTGGAAACACCATATATTTT. This gives the protein CASSLSHGTTGADSGNTIYF.

The chain carries TRBV7-2 and TRBJ2-7; 11 nucleotides line up with TRBD2. V shed 3 bases and J 3 bases; nucleotides not matched to a gene: 4. From germline, CDR1 is SGHTA and CDR2 FQGNSA. The CDR3 has 15 residues. Here the CDR3 DNA reads TGTGCCAGCAGCTTTAGCGGGAGGGGAAACTACGAGCAGTACTTC. This gives the protein CASSFSGRGNYEQYF.

V gene TRBV7-9 combines with J gene TRBJ2-1; 7 bases are shared with TRBD1. V was clipped by 1 base and J by 8 bases; unmatched bases: 5. The germline gives CDR1 SEHNR, CDR2 FQNEAQ (reference sequence). The CDR3 runs 14 residues. CDR3 sequence: CASSLVDRAYEQFF. In DNA form, the CDR3 reads TGTGCCAGCAGCTTAGTCGACAGGGCGTATGAGCAGTTCTTC.

The chain combines TRBV7-6 with TRBJ1-5, with 8 nucleotides matching TRBD1. Germline lookup yields CDR1 SGHVS and CDR2 FNYEAQ. The V and J ends lost 3 bases and 4 bases, in that order; junction bases with no gene match: 5. This CDR3 has 15 residues. CDR3 sequence: CASSFKDRENQPQHF. The CDR3 DNA follows: TGTGCCAGCAGCTTTAAGGACAGGGAAAATCAGCCCCAGCATTTT.

J is TRBJ2-1 and V is TRBV9; the match to TRBD2 covers 11 bases. The germline V gene has CDR1 SGDLS and CDR2 YYNGEE. The J segment lost 2 bases and the V segment lost 4 bases, leaving 11 bases of the junction unmatched. This CDR3 contains 18 residues. In DNA form, the CDR3 reads TGTGCCAGCAGCAGGGGAGGACTTAGCGGGGGGGCCTACAATGAGCAGTTCTTC. Its translation: CASSRGGLSGGAYNEQFF.

The rearrangement links TRBV27 to TRBJ2-1; 7 bases agree with TRBD2. This CDR3 is 13 amino acids long. Germline loops: CDR1 MNHEY, CDR2 SMNVEV (reference sequence). Trimming removed 9 bases from V and 10 bases from J; junction bases left unmatched: 12. DNA of the CDR3: TGTGCCAGGGGGCTAGCGGCGACCTGGGAGCAGTTCTTC. Its translation is CARGLAATWEQFF.

The sample holds one count of this clone. The V call is TRBV5-1, the J call TRBJ2-5; D unclear. CDR1 is SGHRS and CDR2 is YFSETQ in the germline V gene. This CDR3 region has 14 residues. V was trimmed by 4 bases and J by 3 bases, leaving 13 bases between them. This CDR3 reads CASSGGRLEETQYF. The CDR3 region has the DNA TGCGCCAGCAGCGGTGGACGTCTCGAAGAGACCCAGTACTTC. Variable domain in full (rest from reference TRBV5-1 and TRBJ2-5): KAGVTQTPRYLIKTRGQQVTLSCSPISGHRSVSWYQQTPGQGLQFLFEYFSETQRNKGNFPGRFSGRQFSNSRSEMNVSTLELGDSALYLCASSGGRLEETQYFGPGTRLLVL.

The V gene is TRBV15, the J gene TRBJ1-5; D is undetermined. The CDR3 loop spans 15 amino acids. Trimming shortened V by 8 bases and J by 4 bases, and 18 bases separated the two germline ends. The germline V gene encodes CDR1 LNHNV and CDR2 YYDKDF (reference sequence). The CDR3 bases are TGTGCCACCGCGGGAGCACGGGGAGGGAATCAGCCCCAGCATTTT. Translated, it gives CATAGARGGNQPQHF.

The V call is TRBV5-4, the J call TRBJ1-1, with D possibly being TRBD1 (5 bases). V lost 3 bases to trimming and J lost 11 bases, with 14 bases between them. The CDR3 has 12 residues. Germline CDR1 SGHNT, CDR2 YYREEE (reference sequence). This CDR3 reads CASSWRGLEAFF. CDR3 nucleotide sequence: TGTGCCAGCAGCTGGCGGGGCCTAGAGGCTTTCTTT.

In nucleotides, the CDR3 is TGTGCCAGCAGCTTGTATAAAGCGGGGGGCAACAATGAGCAGTTCTTC. Protein: CASSLYKAGGNNEQFF. The J gene is TRBJ2-1, the V gene TRBV5-8; 9 bases match TRBD2. CDR3 length equals 16 residues. Germline trimming cut 1 base from V and 5 bases from J; bases unmatched to any gene: 7. Per the germline V gene, CDR1 is SGHTS and CDR2 is YDEGEE. Full variable domain (missing parts from reference TRBV5-8 and TRBJ2-1): EAGVTQSPTHLIKTRGQQATLRCSPISGHTSVYWYQQALGLGLQFLLWYDEGEERNRGNFPPRFSGRQFPNYSSELNVNALELEDSALYLCASSLYKAGGNNEQFFGPGTRLTVL.

The chain recombines TRBV19 with TRBJ2-3; 7 bases are shared with TRBD2. CDR1 is LNHDA, CDR2 SQIVND, per germline (reference sequence). With V trimmed by 3 bases and J by 0 bases, 12 bases remained unmatched. CDR3 length: 18 amino acids. CDR3 region: CASSMPLGRGSSTDTQYF. CDR3 DNA: TGTGCCAGTAGTATGCCCCTGGGGCGGGGGTCTAGCACAGATACGCAGTATTTT.

The chain has TRBV2 and TRBJ2-7, with 13 bases lining up with TRBD2. The CDR3 is made up of 16 amino acids. The J segment lost 3 bases and the V segment lost 4 bases, leaving 6 bases of the junction unmatched. CDR1 and CDR2 from the germline V gene are SNHLY and FYNNEI. CDR3 loop: CASSGLLAGGDYEQYF. The DNA of the CDR3 is TGTGCCAGCAGTGGTCTACTAGCGGGGGGGGACTACGAGCAGTACTTC.

The CDR3 spells CAWSGGDQPQHF. CDR3 DNA sequence: TGTGCCTGGAGTGGGGGAGATCAGCCCCAGCATTTT. This chain connects TRBV30 to TRBJ1-5, with no clear D. The CDR3 extends over 12 amino acids. Germline assignment: CDR1 GTSNPN and CDR2 SVGIG (reference sequence). Trimming took 1 base from V and 5 from J, leaving 6 bases between them.

This clone was seen a few times. The chain joins TRBV13 to TRBJ2-7; 10 bases match TRBD2. V lost 6 bases, J lost 5 bases, and 13 bases stayed unmatched. The CDR3 length is 16 residues. Per germline, CDR1 PRHDT and CDR2 FYEKMQ (reference sequence). The DNA for the CDR3 is TGTGCCAGCAGTCAGACCGGAGCGGGAGGGGGCAACGAGCAGTACTTC. Encoded protein: CASSQTGAGGGNEQYF.

The chain links TRBV12-5 to TRBJ2-7, with D tentatively TRBD2 (8 bases). The germline CDR1 and CDR2 sequences are LGHNT and FRNRAP. V lost 3 bases to trimming and J lost 9 bases, with 24 bases between them. The CDR3 consists of 16 residues. CDR3 nucleotide sequence: TGTGCTAGTGGTTTCGGAATCGGGACTAGAGGGGGCCGGCAGTACTTC. This sequence encodes CASGFGIGTRGGRQYF.

This chain links TRBV15 with TRBJ1-4; a weak D match, TRBD1 (5 bases). The CDR3 is 14 residues long. CDR1 is LNHNV and CDR2 is YYDKDF in the germline V gene (reference sequence). V lost 0 bases and J 10 bases, leaving 12 bases between the germline ends. The CDR3 protein is CATSRDPQGGKLFF. In nucleotides, the CDR3 is TGTGCCACCAGCAGAGACCCCCAGGGTGGAAAACTGTTTTTT.

The rearrangement links TRBV6-1 to TRBJ1-5; D possibly corresponds to TRBD1 (5 bases). The germline V gene encodes CDR1 MNHNS and CDR2 SASEGT. CDR3 length: 13 residues. Trimming stripped 8 bases from V and 7 bases from J, with 15 bases between. CDR3 in DNA: TGTGCCAGCGTAGAACAGGCCTGGCAGCCCCAGCATTTT. This encodes CASVEQAWQPQHF.

This chain joins TRBV18 and TRBJ1-1, with 9 nucleotides matching TRBD1. The length of the CDR3 is 15 residues. CDR1 and CDR2 (germline): KGHSH, LQKENI. The J segment lost 6 bases and the V segment lost 9 bases, leaving 14 bases of the junction unmatched. DNA of the CDR3: TGTGCCAGTACCCGGGACAGGGCGCGAGGGGCTGAAGCTTTCTTT. Its protein product is CASTRDRARGAEAFF. The complete variable domain, with remaining parts taken from reference TRBV18 and TRBJ1-1, reads NAGVMQNPRHLVRRRGQEARLRCSPMKGHSHVYWYRQLPEEGLKFMVYLQKENIIDESGMPKERFSAEFPKEGPSILRIQQVVRGDSAAYFCASTRDRARGAEAFFGQGTRLTVV.

In this sample, this clone turned up a few times. J is TRBJ2-7 and V is TRBV11-3; tentative D call: TRBD2 (5 bases). Germline V gene data show CDR1 as SGHNT and CDR2 as YENEEA. The CDR3 extends over 15 amino acids. The ends were cut back, 4 bases at V and 0 bases at J, with 13 bases in the middle. The CDR3 region is CASSSLASSSYEQYF. The CDR3 region has the DNA TGTGCCAGCAGCTCGTTAGCGTCGAGCTCCTACGAGCAGTACTTC.

CDR3 nucleotide sequence: TGCGCCAGCAGCTTGACGCAGCAGGGCTACGAGCAGTACTTC. Its protein product is CASSLTQQGYEQYF. The chain combines TRBV5-1 with TRBJ2-7, with D perhaps TRBD1 (5 bases). CDR3 size: 14 residues. The germline V and J ends were trimmed by 1 base and 3 bases, with 11 bases remaining between them. The germline V gene has CDR1 SGHRS and CDR2 YFSETQ.

Worth noting for this clone: A much bigger clone sits one base away, suggesting this may be a read error. This rearrangement joins TRBV6-4 to TRBJ2-3; TRBD2 aligns across 10 bases. The CDR3 is 14 amino acids. V shed 5 bases, J shed 2 bases, and the junction held 1 base outside the gene matches. Germline V gene lookup returns CDR1 MRHNA and CDR2 SNTAGT. Written as DNA, the CDR3 is TGTGCCAGCAGTAGCGGGGGGGCCACAGATACGCAGTATTTT. This translates into CASSSGGATDTQYF.

J is TRBJ2-7 and V is TRBV30; D remains ambiguous. The CDR3 runs to 11 residues. CDR1 is GTSNPN, CDR2 SVGIG, per germline (reference sequence). Trimming stripped 0 bases from V and 4 bases from J, with 4 bases between. The CDR3 spells CAWSVEYEQYF. CDR3 bases: TGTGCCTGGAGTGTGGAGTACGAGCAGTACTTC.

This chain connects TRBV6-4 to TRBJ2-1, with D possibly TRBD1 on 5 matching bases. V dropped 3 bases and J dropped 6 bases, with 15 bases sitting between them. Germline values: CDR1 MRHNA, CDR2 SNTAGT. The CDR3 length is 15 residues. The CDR3 DNA sequence: TGTGCCAGCAGTGATGCCAGGGCCCCTTCCAATGAGCAGTTCTTC. Amino acid sequence: CASSDARAPSNEQFF.

V and J are TRBV7-6 and TRBJ2-3, with 8 bases that match TRBD2. The junction had 9 bases not matched to a gene; V was cut back by 1 base and J by 6 bases. Per germline, CDR1 SGHVS and CDR2 FNYEAQ. This CDR3 contains 16 residues. CDR3 in amino acids: CASSLVVAGSGDTQYF. As DNA, the CDR3 is TGTGCCAGCAGCTTAGTTGTAGCGGGATCGGGGGATACGCAGTATTTT.

The rearrangement links TRBV7-9 to TRBJ2-3; D possibly corresponds to TRBD2 (6 bases). V lost 1 base, J lost 6 bases, and 8 bases lay in between. Per the germline V gene, CDR1 is SEHNR and CDR2 is FQNEAQ (reference sequence). The CDR3 is 13 residues long. CDR3 region: CASSLVAGDTQYF. In DNA, the CDR3 is TGTGCCAGCAGCTTAGTCGCGGGGGATACGCAGTATTTT.

V gene TRBV6-4 combines with J gene TRBJ1-5; D remains unclear. Trimming cost V 4 bases and J 0 bases, with 4 bases left between them. Germline values: CDR1 MRHNA, CDR2 SNTAGT. The CDR3 spans 13 residues. The CDR3 DNA is TGTGCCAGCAGTGTCGGTAGCAATCAGCCCCAGCATTTT. It specifies CASSVGSNQPQHF.